The 7 T cell receptor beta chains in this list originate from one sample, sequenced in a study of cytomegalovirus exposure and HLA in healthy donors. The assay was immunoSEQ multiplex PCR, and TCRdb's table has in-frame clones only and misses some. The sample contains approximately 82,000 clones, 85% to 95% of which appear only once. Sequencing was done on a sample of PBMCs. These receptors all stem from a woman aged 18-35 years in good health and CMV-seronegative.

The chain combines TRBV30 with TRBJ2-3; 10 bases align to TRBD2. Trimming cost V 5 bases and J 4 bases; bases outside gene matches: 3. The germline V gene encodes CDR1 GTSNPN and CDR2 SVGIG (reference sequence). The CDR3 loop spans 13 amino acids. CDR3 in amino acids: CAWGTSEADTQYF. The CDR3 DNA follows: TGTGCCTGGGGGACTAGCGAAGCAGATACGCAGTATTTT.

V is TRBV5-4 and J is TRBJ1-1; D gene ambiguous. Trimming stripped 6 bases from V and 1 base from J, with 13 bases between. The CDR3 spans 14 residues. Per germline, CDR1 SGHNT and CDR2 YYREEE (reference sequence). CDR3 sequence: CASTLGRQNTEAFF. CDR3 DNA sequence: TGTGCCAGCACCCTCGGAAGACAGAACACTGAAGCTTTCTTT.

This clone was counted a single time. The CDR3 region is CASSDSKDGQGAGTGELFF. CDR3 in DNA: TGTGCCAGCAGTGACTCGAAGGATGGACAGGGGGCGGGCACCGGGGAGCTGTTTTTT. The V gene is TRBV6-4, the J gene TRBJ2-2, with 11 bases that match TRBD1. Germline-derived CDR1 and CDR2 are MRHNA and SNTAGT. After removal of 0 bases from V and 4 bases from J, the junction contained 10 bases not matched to a gene. The CDR3 runs 19 residues.

The chain recombines TRBV5-1 with TRBJ1-2; 9 bases agree with TRBD1. V lost 4 bases to trimming and J lost 11 bases; unmatched junction nucleotides: 18. The germline V gene encodes CDR1 SGHRS and CDR2 YFSETQ. CDR3 length: 16 amino acids. As DNA, the CDR3 is TGCGCCAGCAGCCGAGGACAGGGGCTGTCGCTTGGAAGATACACCTTC. Translation gives CASSRGQGLSLGRYTF. The full variable domain, its missing parts supplied by reference TRBV5-1 and TRBJ1-2, is KAGVTQTPRYLIKTRGQQVTLSCSPISGHRSVSWYQQTPGQGLQFLFEYFSETQRNKGNFPGRFSGRQFSNSRSEMNVSTLELGDSALYLCASSRGQGLSLGRYTFGSGTRLTVV.

This chain connects TRBV5-6 to TRBJ2-7, with 10 bases matching TRBD2. CDR3 size: 14 residues. V trimming: 4 bases; J trimming: 6 bases; junction bases outside the gene matches: 7. Germline assignment: CDR1 SGHDT and CDR2 YYEEEE. For the CDR3, the DNA is TGTGCCAGCAGCCACTCTAGCGGGAGTATCGAGCAGTACTTC. Its translation is CASSHSSGSIEQYF. Full variable domain (missing parts from reference TRBV5-6 and TRBJ2-7): DAGVTQSPTHLIKTRGQQVTLRCSPKSGHDTVSWYQQALGQGPQFIFQYYEEEERQRGNFPDRFSGHQFPNYSSELNVNALLLGDSALYLCASSHSSGSIEQYFGPGTRLTVT.

This chain uses TRBV27 with TRBJ2-1; D is uncertain. CDR1 is MNHEY, CDR2 SMNVEV, per germline (reference sequence). V was trimmed by 6 bases and J by 0 bases, leaving 15 bases between them. CDR3 length: 16 residues. CDR3 in DNA: TGTGCCAGCAGGGGTGGAAGCGTCCCCTCCTACAATGAGCAGTTCTTC. It translates to CASRGGSVPSYNEQFF.

The chain links TRBV5-1 to TRBJ1-1; 9 nucleotides match TRBD1. The germline CDR1 and CDR2 sequences are SGHRS and YFSETQ. The CDR3 runs to 15 residues. With 3 bases clipped from V and 3 bases from J, the junction kept 6 bases outside the gene matches. Here the CDR3 DNA reads TGCGCCAGCAGCTCGGGGGACAGGGCGGACACTGAAGCTTTCTTT. Protein product: CASSSGDRADTEAFF. The full variable domain, completed using reference TRBV5-1 and TRBJ1-1, is KAGVTQTPRYLIKTRGQQVTLSCSPISGHRSVSWYQQTPGQGLQFLFEYFSETQRNKGNFPGRFSGRQFSNSRSEMNVSTLELGDSALYLCASSSGDRADTEAFFGQGTRLTVV.